This T cell receptor (beta chain) was found in a study of beta chain features in type 1 diabetes. The study's findings and limits: For type 1 diabetes patients, VDJ junctions showed fewer insertions and more deletions. Among patients with Type 1 diabetes, TCRB CDR3s were moderately but significantly shorter in every one of the four CD4+ subsets.

The entirety of the isolated RNA underwent reverse transcription, so expressed TCRB transcripts were sequenced. Profiling relied on immunoSEQ multiplex PCR, and the TCRdb table lists in-frame clones only, not all of them. The repertoire includes roughly 240,000 clones, around 24% of them detected once, and roughly 0.011% sits in the top ten. For this clone: Its antigen is currently unknown.

Germline V gene sequence: CDR1 SGHRS, CDR2 YFSETQ. The CDR3 has 15 amino acids. Trimming removed 1 base from V and 5 bases from J; junction bases left unmatched: 7. Blood was drawn once from each donor into heparinised tubes. The draws averaged around 120 mL. CD4+ naive, central memory, regulatory and stem cell-like memory cells were sorted via CD45RO/CCR7/CD25/CD127/CD95/CD27. The sequence was collected from a woman in her twenties or thirties with type 1 diabetes. The chain uses TRBV5-1 and TRBJ2-3, with TRBD2 matching 7 bases. The sample consisted of naive CD4+ T cells from blood. The CDR3 spells CASSLMGGVGDTQYF. As DNA, the CDR3 is TGCGCCAGCAGCTTGATGGGAGGGGTCGGAGATACGCAGTATTTT.